This T cell receptor (beta chain) was retrieved from a study of CD8 T cells in ankylosing spondylitis. Study-wide findings and caveats: Reportedly, matched ankylosing spondylitis synovial fluid was significantly enriched for disease-linked clones. What appeared characteristic of ankylosing spondylitis blood was a TCR beta motif of under 10 highly homologous variants.

The germline gives CDR1 SEHNR, CDR2 FQNEAQ (reference sequence). The CDR3 spans 16 residues. The V gene end was trimmed by 5 bases and the J gene end by 4 bases; junction bases not matched to a gene: 7. This clonotype was detected only a few times. Its specificity is unknown. Using quantitative 5'-RACE with molecular barcodes, the authors made TCR beta libraries. Via MiXCR, TCRdb re-called the 5' RACE reads, giving one row per CDR3 protein. Of around 430,000 distinct CDR3 sequences listed, approximately 17% are singletons. The clonotype was recovered from a male donor with ankylosing spondylitis. The sample taken for sequencing was blood, either unsorted or a sorted T cell fraction (not recorded which). The genes are TRBV7-9 and TRBJ2-6; 8 bases map to TRBD2. The CDR3 DNA reads as TGTGCCAGCAGCCAGTCGGGGGGGTTCGGGGCCAACGTCCTGACTTTC. It specifies CASSQSGGFGANVLTF.